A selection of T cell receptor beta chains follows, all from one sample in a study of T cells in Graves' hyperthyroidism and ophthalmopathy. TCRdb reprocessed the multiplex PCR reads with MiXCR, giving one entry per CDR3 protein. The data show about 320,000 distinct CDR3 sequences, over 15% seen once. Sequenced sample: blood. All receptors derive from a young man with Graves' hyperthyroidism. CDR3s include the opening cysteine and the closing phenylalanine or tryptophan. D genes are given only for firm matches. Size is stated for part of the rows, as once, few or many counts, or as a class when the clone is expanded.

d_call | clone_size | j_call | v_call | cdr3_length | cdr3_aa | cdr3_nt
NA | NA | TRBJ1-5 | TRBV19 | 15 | CASSMNRVSNQPQHF | TGTGCCAGTAGTATGAATCGGGTCAGCAATCAGCCCCAGCATTTT
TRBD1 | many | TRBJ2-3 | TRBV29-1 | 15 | CSTSITGGHTDTQYF | TGCAGCACTTCAATTACAGGGGGCCACACAGATACGCAGTATTTT
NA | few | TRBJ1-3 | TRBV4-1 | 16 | CASSQVRAGLGNTIYF | TGCGCCAGCAGCCAAGTAAGAGCCGGGCTGGGAAACACCATATATTTT
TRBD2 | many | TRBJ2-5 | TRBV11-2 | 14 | CASSLLAGAGTQYF | TGTGCCAGCAGCTTACTAGCGGGCGCAGGGACCCAGTACTTC
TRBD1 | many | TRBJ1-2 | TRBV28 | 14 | CASITTGEGYGYTF | TGTGCCAGCATTACGACAGGGGAGGGCTATGGCTACACCTTC
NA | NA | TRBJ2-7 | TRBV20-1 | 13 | CSARETPVEEQYF | TGCAGTGCTCGAGAAACTCCCGTGGAAGAGCAGTACTTC
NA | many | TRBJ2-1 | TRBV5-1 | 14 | CASSLGVSYNEQFF | TGCGCCAGCAGCTTGGGAGTATCCTACAATGAGCAGTTCTTC
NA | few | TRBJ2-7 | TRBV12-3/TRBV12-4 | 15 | CASSLISAGAYEQYF | TGTGCCAGCAGTTTAATCTCGGCAGGGGCCTACGAGCAGTACTTC
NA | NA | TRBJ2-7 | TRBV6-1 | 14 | CASSRGASSYEQYF | TGTGCCAGCAGCCGAGGGGCCAGCTCCTACGAGCAGTACTTC
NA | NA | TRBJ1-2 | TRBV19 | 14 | CASRIRGLKTGYTF | TGTGCCAGTAGAATTAGGGGCCTCAAGACTGGCTACACCTTC
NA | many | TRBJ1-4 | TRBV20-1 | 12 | CSATALAKKLFF | TGCAGTGCTACGGCATTGGCGAAAAAACTGTTTTTT
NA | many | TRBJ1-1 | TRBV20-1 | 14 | CSARDPTRRTEAFF | TGCAGTGCTAGAGACCCTACCAGGAGGACTGAAGCTTTCTTT
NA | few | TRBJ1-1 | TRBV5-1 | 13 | CASSLAVLLEAFF | TGCGCCAGCAGCTTGGCCGTTCTCCTAGAAGCTTTCTTT
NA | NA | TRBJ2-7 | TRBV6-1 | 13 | CASSETIYYEQYF | TGTGCCAGCAGTGAAACAATTTACTACGAGCAGTACTTC
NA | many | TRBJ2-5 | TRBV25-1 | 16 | CASSEGPGAEAETQYF | TGTGCCAGCAGTGAAGGGCCGGGGGCGGAGGCGGAGACCCAGTACTTC
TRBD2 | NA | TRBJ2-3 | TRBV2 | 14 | CASSEAGGLDTQYF | TGTGCCAGCAGTGAAGCGGGAGGGTTGGATACGCAGTATTTT
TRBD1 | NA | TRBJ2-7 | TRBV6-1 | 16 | CASRFRPGTGANEQYF | TGTGCCAGCAGATTTCGCCCCGGGACAGGGGCCAACGAGCAGTACTTC
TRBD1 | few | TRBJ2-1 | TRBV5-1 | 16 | CASSPPSTGGQNEQFF | TGCGCCAGCAGCCCACCTTCGACAGGGGGCCAGAATGAGCAGTTCTTC
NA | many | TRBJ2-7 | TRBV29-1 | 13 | CSGAGAGPYEQYF | TGCAGCGGGGCGGGGGCAGGGCCGTACGAGCAGTACTTC
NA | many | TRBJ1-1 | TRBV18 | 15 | CASSPNQGRGTEAFF | TGTGCCAGCTCACCAAACCAGGGGCGTGGGACTGAAGCTTTCTTT
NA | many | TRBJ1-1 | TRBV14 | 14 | CATRGGRLNAEAFF | TGTGCCACCCGAGGTGGGCGTCTGAACGCTGAAGCTTTCTTT
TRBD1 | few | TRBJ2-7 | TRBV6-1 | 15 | CASSRRQGVINEQYF | TGTGCCAGCAGCAGACGACAGGGGGTCATCAACGAGCAGTACTTC
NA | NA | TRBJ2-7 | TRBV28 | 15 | CASTRTRASSYEQYF | TGTGCCAGCACTCGGACCCGGGCCAGCTCCTACGAGCAGTACTTC
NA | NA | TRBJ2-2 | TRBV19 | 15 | CASSMTAANTGELFF | TGTGCCAGTAGTATGACAGCCGCGAACACCGGGGAGCTGTTTTTT
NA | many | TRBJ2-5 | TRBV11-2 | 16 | CASSLDGDQAGETQYF | TGTGCCAGCAGCTTAGATGGGGACCAGGCTGGGGAGACCCAGTACTTC
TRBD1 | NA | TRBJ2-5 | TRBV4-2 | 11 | CASSQGQFKYF | TGTGCCAGCAGCCAGGGACAGTTCAAGTACTTC
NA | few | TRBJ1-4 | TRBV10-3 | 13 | CAISRGADEKLFF | TGTGCCATCAGTCGTGGGGCGGATGAAAAACTGTTTTTT
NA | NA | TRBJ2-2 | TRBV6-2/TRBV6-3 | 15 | CASSGRPGETGELFF | TGTGCCAGCTCCGGACGGCCCGGGGAGACCGGGGAGCTGTTTTTT
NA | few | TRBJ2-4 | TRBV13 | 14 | CASSPPRAKNIQYF | TGTGCCAGCAGCCCCCCCAGAGCCAAAAACATTCAGTACTTC
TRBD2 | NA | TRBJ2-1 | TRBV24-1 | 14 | CATSDGREARKQFF | TGTGCCACCAGTGACGGGAGGGAAGCTAGGAAGCAGTTCTTC
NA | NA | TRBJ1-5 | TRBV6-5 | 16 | CASSSRAGGSNQPQHF | TGTGCCAGCAGTTCAAGAGCAGGAGGTAGCAATCAGCCCCAGCATTTT
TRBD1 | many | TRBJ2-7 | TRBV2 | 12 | CASLDRTYEQYF | TGTGCCAGCCTGGACAGGACCTACGAGCAGTACTTC
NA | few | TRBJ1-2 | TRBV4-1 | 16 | CASSQVSLGGTIGYTF | TGCGCCAGCAGCCAAGTGTCCCTAGGAGGGACAATTGGCTACACCTTC
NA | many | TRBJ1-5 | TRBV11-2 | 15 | CASSLDFLSNQPQHF | TGTGCCAGCAGCCTAGACTTTCTTAGCAATCAGCCCCAGCATTTT
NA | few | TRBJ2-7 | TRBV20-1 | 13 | CSARVTGTYEQYF | TGCAGTGCTAGAGTAACAGGAACCTACGAGCAGTACTTC
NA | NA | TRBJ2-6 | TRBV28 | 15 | CASTNRGSGANVLTF | TGTGCCAGCACTAATAGGGGGTCTGGGGCCAACGTCCTGACTTTC
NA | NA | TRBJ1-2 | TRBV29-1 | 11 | CSVRLDRLYTF | TGCAGCGTTCGGTTAGACAGACTCTACACCTTC
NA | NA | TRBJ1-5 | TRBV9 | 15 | CASSLTGRSNQPQHF | TGTGCCAGCAGCCTGACAGGCAGGAGCAATCAGCCCCAGCATTTT
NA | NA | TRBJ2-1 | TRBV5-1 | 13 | CASSLDLPNEQFF | TGCGCCAGCAGCCTCGACTTACCTAATGAGCAGTTCTTC
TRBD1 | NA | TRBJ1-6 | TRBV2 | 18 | CASTGPGQGISYNSPLHF | TGTGCCAGCACAGGTCCGGGACAGGGGATCTCCTATAATTCACCCCTCCACTTT